One and the same sample provided the 23 T cell receptor beta chains below, sequenced in a study of cytomegalovirus exposure and HLA in healthy donors. A multiplex PCR was run with 60 Vbeta primers and 13 Jbeta primers. The data were produced by immunoSEQ multiplex PCR, yet TCRdb's version contains in-frame clones alone and is incomplete. The sample includes around 100,000 clones, roughly 76% seen only once; the top ten take about 20%. The sequenced material came from PBMCs. The receptors shown here come from a woman in her fifties or sixties in good health and CMV-seropositive.

CDR3 in DNA: TGTGCCAGCAGTGAATCGGGACAGGGAACTCACCTGTACTTC. It translates to CASSESGQGTHLYF. This chain connects TRBV2 to TRBJ2-7; 9 positions agree with TRBD1. Looked up from germline, CDR1 is SNHLY and CDR2 is FYNNEI. The J segment lost 12 bases and the V segment lost 2 bases, leaving 11 bases of the junction unmatched. The CDR3 has 14 amino acids.

This clone appeared once. The J gene is TRBJ2-7, the V gene TRBV13; 7 nucleotides match TRBD2. Per the germline V gene, CDR1 is PRHDT and CDR2 is FYEKMQ (reference sequence). V lost 6 bases to trimming and J lost 0 bases; unmatched junction nucleotides: 2. CDR3 length: 13 amino acids. CDR3 residues: CASSWTSSYEQYF. The DNA of the CDR3 is TGTGCCAGCAGTTGGACTAGCTCCTACGAGCAGTACTTC.

The CDR3 loop reads CASSDRQGASNSPLHF. For the CDR3, the DNA is TGTGCCAGCAGTGATCGGCAGGGGGCGTCTAATTCACCCCTCCACTTT. This sequence joins TRBV2 and TRBJ1-6; 8 positions match TRBD1. Germline trimming cut 3 bases from V and 6 bases from J; bases unmatched to any gene: 7. The germline CDR1 and CDR2 sequences are SNHLY and FYNNEI. The CDR3 has 16 amino acids.

J is TRBJ2-7 and V is TRBV27; no reliable D call. The CDR3 spans 13 residues. Germline values: CDR1 MNHEY, CDR2 SMNVEV (reference sequence). V gave up 5 bases and J gave up 6 bases, with 14 bases separating them. CDR3 in DNA: TGTGCCAGCAGTCCTGTGGCACCACGCGAGCAGTACTTC. The encoded protein is CASSPVAPREQYF.

V usage is TRBV4-1 and J usage is TRBJ2-7; TRBD2 agrees at 12 bases. This CDR3 is built from 14 residues. The germline V gene encodes CDR1 MGHRA and CDR2 YSYEKL. V was clipped by 3 bases and J by 4 bases; unmatched bases: 1. CDR3 nucleotides: TGCGCCAGCAGCCAGGGACTAGCGGGTTACGAGCAGTACTTC. Its protein is CASSQGLAGYEQYF.

The chain links TRBV6-1 to TRBJ2-1; D is perhaps TRBD2 (5 bases). CDR1 MNHNS and CDR2 SASEGT come from the germline V gene. The CDR3 consists of 12 residues. V lost 2 bases to trimming and J lost 9 bases, with 8 bases between them. CDR3 DNA: TGTGCCAGCAGTGAACGGGATGTTGAGCAGTTCTTC. It codes for CASSERDVEQFF.

The chain recombines TRBV5-6 with TRBJ1-2; 10 positions agree with TRBD1. The J segment lost 8 bases and the V segment lost 4 bases, leaving 14 bases of the junction unmatched. Germline assignment: CDR1 SGHDT and CDR2 YYEEEE. This CDR3 comprises 16 residues. This chain's CDR3 is CASSVSGTGALRGYTF. The CDR3 nucleotides read TGTGCCAGCAGCGTGTCCGGGACAGGGGCCCTCAGGGGCTACACCTTC.

The CDR3 reads CASSFQNVADTQYF. The CDR3, as DNA: TGTGCCAGCAGTTTCCAGAATGTGGCAGATACGCAGTATTTT. The V and J genes are TRBV27 and TRBJ2-3; the D is unclear. The CDR3 consists of 14 residues. The ends were cut back, 3 bases at V and 4 bases at J, with 11 bases in the middle. Germline CDR1 reads MNHEY; CDR2 reads SMNVEV (reference sequence).

This chain connects TRBV15 to TRBJ2-7; tentatively, D is TRBD2 (6 bases). The V gene's germline CDR1 is LNHNV and CDR2 YYDKDF (reference sequence). Trimming cost V 2 bases and J 3 bases, with 14 bases left between them. This CDR3 is built from 15 residues. CDR3 in DNA: TGTGCCACCAGCAGAACCAGGGACTTGGGCTACGAGCAGTACTTC. Its protein product is CATSRTRDLGYEQYF.

The genes are TRBV11-3 and TRBJ2-7; TRBD2 agrees at 7 bases. This CDR3 contains 15 residues. Germline loops: CDR1 SGHNT, CDR2 YENEEA. The ends lost 0 bases at V and 3 bases at J; junction bases unmatched: 5. The CDR3 DNA sequence: TGTGCCAGCAGCTTAGATACGGGCGGGGGCTACGAGCAGTACTTC. Protein product: CASSLDTGGGYEQYF.

V and J are TRBV30 and TRBJ1-4; D is uncertain. The length of the CDR3 is 14 residues. CDR1 GTSNPN and CDR2 SVGIG come from the germline V gene (reference sequence). V lost 2 bases and J 0 bases, leaving 7 bases between the germline ends. CDR3 nucleotides: TGTGCCTGGAGTTCTTCAGCAACTAATGAAAAACTGTTTTTT. It yields the protein CAWSSSATNEKLFF.

CDR3 amino acids: CASSSGGGGYTF. The CDR3 nucleotides are TGTGCCAGCAGTTCGGGGGGAGGAGGCTACACCTTC. The chain uses TRBV27 and TRBJ1-2; D perhaps matches TRBD1 (5 bases). The germline V and J ends were trimmed by 4 bases and 8 bases, with 11 bases remaining between them. The CDR3 loop spans 12 amino acids. Germline V CDR1 and CDR2: MNHEY, SMNVEV (reference sequence).

The V call is TRBV5-6, the J call TRBJ2-3; D is unresolved. The CDR3 length is 14 residues. Per germline, CDR1 SGHDT and CDR2 YYEEEE. Trimming shortened V by 4 bases and J by 0 bases, and 9 bases separated the two germline ends. The CDR3 nucleotides are TGTGCCAGCAGCCTCGGTCGGAGCACAGATACGCAGTATTTT. Translation: CASSLGRSTDTQYF.

The rearrangement links TRBV5-6 to TRBJ2-1; weak D call: TRBD2 (6 bases). Germline V lookup: CDR1 SGHDT, CDR2 YYEEEE. V was pared by 2 bases and J by 7 bases, with 16 bases between. There are 15 residues in the CDR3. The CDR3 DNA is TGTGCCAGCAGCTTCGGTCCGGGAGCGAGTAATGAGCAGTTCTTC. Its protein is CASSFGPGASNEQFF.

The rearrangement uses TRBV6-1 and TRBJ2-3, with D possibly matching TRBD2 (6 bases). This CDR3 is 15 amino acids long. V was shortened by 5 bases and J by 1 base, with 13 bases between the two germline ends. The germline gives CDR1 MNHNS, CDR2 SASEGT. The chain's CDR3 is CASSNPGAGTDTQYF. The CDR3 bases are TGTGCCAGCAGTAATCCGGGAGCAGGCACAGATACGCAGTATTTT.

This chain uses TRBV5-1 with TRBJ1-1; the D is unclear. Between the trimmed V and J ends, which lost 4 bases and 11 bases, there was a span of 21 bases. Germline loops: CDR1 SGHRS, CDR2 YFSETQ. This CDR3 contains 14 residues. DNA of the CDR3: TGCGCCAGCAGCCCCCAACCCGGGGAGGTGAGGGCTTTCTTT. Translating it yields CASSPQPGEVRAFF. The variable domain in full, completed from reference TRBV5-1 and TRBJ1-1, reads KAGVTQTPRYLIKTRGQQVTLSCSPISGHRSVSWYQQTPGQGLQFLFEYFSETQRNKGNFPGRFSGRQFSNSRSEMNVSTLELGDSALYLCASSPQPGEVRAFFGQGTRLTVV.

The rearrangement uses TRBV5-6 and TRBJ1-5, with no clear D. Germline V lookup: CDR1 SGHDT, CDR2 YYEEEE. CDR3 length: 17 amino acids. Deletions cut 4 bases from V and 2 bases from J, with 19 bases between. As DNA, the CDR3 is TGTGCCAGCAGCCCCGTCCTCTATGGTGCGCGCAATCAGCCCCAGCATTTT. Translation: CASSPVLYGARNQPQHF.

This clone was recorded a few times. The chain joins TRBV6-1 to TRBJ2-5; tentative D call: TRBD1 (5 bases). CDR1 is MNHNS and CDR2 is SASEGT in the germline V gene. V lost 1 base, J lost 7 bases, and 10 bases lay in between. This CDR3 contains 13 residues. CDR3 sequence: CASSEEQAVTQYF. DNA of the CDR3: TGTGCCAGCAGTGAAGAACAGGCGGTGACCCAGTACTTC.

Details on this clone: At one end, the junction sequence differs from germline, possibly due to a read error. The J gene is TRBJ2-5, the V gene TRBV7-2; possibly TRBD2 for D (6 bases). Germline V gene data show CDR1 as SGHTA and CDR2 as FQGNSA. The CDR3 length is 13 residues. CDR3 nucleotides: TGTGCCGGCAGCTTAGGGACTCGAGAGACCCAGTACTTC. It codes for CAGSLGTRETQYF.

This clone was picked up a small number of times. V is TRBV18 and J is TRBJ1-1; D might be TRBD1 (6 bases). This CDR3 region has 13 residues. Germline V CDR1 and CDR2: KGHSH, LQKENI. V was clipped by 2 bases and J by 4 bases, with 8 bases between them. Here the CDR3 reads CASSPSQGTEAFF. The CDR3 DNA follows: TGTGCCAGCTCACCATCACAGGGCACTGAAGCTTTCTTT. The full variable domain, its missing parts supplied by reference TRBV18 and TRBJ1-1, is NAGVMQNPRHLVRRRGQEARLRCSPMKGHSHVYWYRQLPEEGLKFMVYLQKENIIDESGMPKERFSAEFPKEGPSILRIQQVVRGDSAAYFCASSPSQGTEAFFGQGTRLTVV.

There are a few counts of this clone. This chain links TRBV4-2 with TRBJ2-5; D is perhaps TRBD1 (9 bases). The CDR3 runs 19 residues. The V end lost 2 bases, the J end lost 5 bases, and 27 bases lay between the germline ends. Germline-derived CDR1 and CDR2 are LGHNA and YNFKEQ. The CDR3 reads CASSQPLDRGTRARETQYF. As DNA, the CDR3 is TGTGCCAGCAGCCAACCCTTAGACAGGGGGACTAGAGCTCGCGAGACCCAGTACTTC.

The chain recombines TRBV6-1 with TRBJ2-1, with TRBD2 identical over 8 bases. The CDR3 is 14 amino acids. The germline V gene encodes CDR1 MNHNS and CDR2 SASEGT. Trimming at V came to 5 bases and at J to 3 bases, leaving 3 bases not matched to a gene. The CDR3, as DNA: TGTGCCAGCAGTCGGGGGGGTCTCTACAATGAGCAGTTCTTC. This translates into CASSRGGLYNEQFF.

The chain combines TRBV12-5 with TRBJ2-3, with D possibly matching TRBD1 (5 bases). In germline, CDR1 is LGHNT, CDR2 FRNRAP. This CDR3 is 13 amino acids long. With 2 bases removed from V and 4 bases from J, the gap between germline ends came to 7 bases. In DNA form, the CDR3 reads TGTGCTAGTGGTTTGTGGGGCTCAGATACGCAGTATTTT. This gives the protein CASGLWGSDTQYF.